This T cell receptor (beta chain) was recovered during a study of T cell responses to AZD1222 COVID-19 vaccine. V gave up 6 bases and J gave up 6 bases; unmatched junction bases: 4. Germline V gene lookup returns CDR1 MGHRA and CDR2 YSYEKL. CDR3 length equals 14 residues. Overall study results and limits: Nearly half of spike-specific TCRs reportedly go after variant regions that carry no mutations.

Details on this clone: What it binds is unknown.

TCRdb keeps only in-frame clones here, not all; method: immunoSEQ multiplex PCR. The sample consists of about 120,000 clones, more than 70% of them appearing once. This receptor was identified in an adult in good health. The chain combines TRBV4-1 with TRBJ1-4, with TRBD1 matching 10 bases. Sequenced here: peripheral blood, sampled on day 0 of AZD1222 vaccination. CDR3 amino acids: CASSRGQGYEKLFF. CDR3 bases: TGCGCCAGCAGTCGGGGACAGGGGTATGAAAAACTGTTTTTT.